The rows below give T cell receptor beta chains drawn from one sample of a study of Graves' ophthalmopathy and Graves' hyperthyroidism. TCRdb re-called the multiplex PCR reads through MiXCR, storing one row per CDR3 protein. The repertoire holds about 220,000 distinct CDR3 sequences, 20% to 25% seen once, with 35% to 55% in the top ten. The sample taken for sequencing was peripheral blood. The receptors stem from a woman between 45 and 65 years old with Graves' ophthalmopathy. The CDR3 runs from the conserved cysteine through the conserved F or W. A D gene is named only where the DNA matches it firmly. Clone size is stated in some rows and not others, as once, few, many or a class when expanded.

cdr3_length j_call clone_size v_call d_call cdr3_aa cdr3_nt
16 TRBJ1-6 many TRBV28 TRBD1 CASSPGQGSGRSPLHF TGTGCCAGCAGCCCGGGACAGGGATCGGGGCGGTCACCCCTCCACTTT
13 TRBJ1-5 many TRBV7-8 NA CASSPTDDMPQHF TGTGCCAGCAGCCCTACCGACGATATGCCCCAGCATTTT
15 TRBJ2-7 many TRBV14 NA CASSQDDFRGRGLYF TGTGCCAGCAGCCAAGATGATTTTCGAGGGCGGGGGCTGTACTTC
15 TRBJ2-7 many TRBV20-1 TRBD2 CSARIASGGYYEQYF TGCAGTGCTAGAATCGCCAGCGGGGGTTACTACGAGCAGTACTTC
14 TRBJ1-2 many TRBV27 TRBD1 CASSLRTGNYGYTF TGTGCCAGCAGTCTGCGGACAGGCAACTATGGCTACACCTTC
16 TRBJ2-7 NA TRBV12-3/TRBV12-4 TRBD1 CASSLGTGQRSYEQYF TGTGCCAGCAGTTTAGGAACGGGACAGAGGTCCTACGAGCAGTACTTC
13 TRBJ1-2 NA TRBV6-1 NA CASMGPLTHGYTF TGTGCCAGCATGGGTCCTTTGACACATGGCTACACCTTC
13 TRBJ1-5 NA TRBV30 NA CAWSDSGGQPQHF TGTGCCTGGAGCGACTCCGGGGGTCAGCCCCAGCATTTT
13 TRBJ1-1 few TRBV7-6 NA CASSPLGNTEAFF TGTGCCAGCAGCCCCCTTGGGAACACTGAAGCTTTCTTT
13 TRBJ2-2 NA TRBV6-2/TRBV6-3 NA CATTSPRAGELFF TGTGCCACCACTAGTCCCAGGGCCGGGGAGCTGTTTTTT
14 TRBJ2-7 NA TRBV12-5 NA CASGFWRGDYEQYF TGTGCTAGTGGTTTCTGGCGGGGAGACTACGAGCAGTACTTC
13 TRBJ1-2 many TRBV12-3/TRBV12-4 TRBD1 CASSYGTVYGYTF TGTGCCAGCAGCTACGGGACAGTCTATGGCTACACCTTC
11 TRBJ1-1 NA TRBV20-1 NA CSARRGGEAFF TGCAGTGCTAGGCGGGGGGGTGAAGCTTTCTTT
12 TRBJ1-5 many TRBV12-3/TRBV12-4 NA CASKAGARPQHF TGTGCCAGCAAGGCAGGGGCACGGCCCCAGCATTTT
11 TRBJ2-7 many TRBV6-1 NA CASSVWDNQYF TGTGCCAGCAGTGTCTGGGACAACCAGTACTTC
13 TRBJ2-5 many TRBV5-1 TRBD1 CASSKGGGETQYF TGCGCCAGCAGCAAAGGGGGCGGGGAGACCCAGTACTTC
14 TRBJ2-4 NA TRBV7-2 TRBD1 CASSFETGQNIQYF TGTGCCAGCAGCTTCGAGACAGGGCAAAACATTCAGTACTTC
15 TRBJ1-3 many TRBV6-5 TRBD1 CASSFRTGEGNTIYF TGTGCCAGCAGTTTCAGGACAGGGGAAGGAAACACCATATATTTT
17 TRBJ2-6 NA TRBV15 NA CATSRDWANSGANVLTF TGTGCCACCAGCAGAGATTGGGCGAACTCTGGGGCCAACGTCCTGACTTTC
15 TRBJ1-2 NA TRBV6-1 NA CASRIPGRGLYGYTF TGTGCCAGCAGGATCCCCGGCAGGGGCCTCTATGGCTACACCTTC
12 TRBJ2-7 NA TRBV20-1 NA CSATGPGAEQYF TGCAGTGCCACGGGACCAGGGGCCGAGCAGTACTTC
12 TRBJ2-5 many TRBV18 NA CASSPDAGTQYF TGTGCCAGCTCACCAGACGCAGGTACCCAGTACTTC
14 TRBJ1-1 NA TRBV20-1 NA CSARDPSGIRMTFF TGCAGTGCTAGAGATCCCTCGGGGATTCGAATGACTTTCTTT
13 TRBJ2-7 many TRBV20-1 NA CSATGGQYYEQYF TGCAGTGCCACCGGGGGACAGTACTACGAGCAGTACTTC
14 TRBJ2-5 few TRBV5-1 TRBD1 CASSAGTGQETQYF TGCGCCAGCAGCGCAGGGACAGGGCAAGAGACCCAGTACTTC
13 TRBJ2-2 NA TRBV30 NA CAWSGQRAGELFF TGTGCCTGGAGTGGTCAAAGGGCCGGGGAGCTGTTTTTT
19 TRBJ1-2 many TRBV19 NA CASSSRGRQNSQFNYGYTF TGTGCCAGTAGTAGCCGCGGCCGACAAAACAGCCAATTTAACTATGGCTACACCTTC
14 TRBJ1-1 many TRBV5-1 NA CASSLEPESPEAFF TGCGCCAGCAGCTTGGAACCGGAGAGCCCTGAAGCTTTCTTT
18 TRBJ2-5 NA TRBV6-5 NA CASSYSLLASQVEQTQYF TGTGCCAGCAGTTACTCTCTGCTAGCTAGTCAGGTTGAACAGACCCAGTACTTC
13 TRBJ1-1 many TRBV27 NA CASSRTFGTEAFF TGTGCCAGCAGCCGCACCTTCGGCACTGAAGCTTTCTTT
18 TRBJ2-4 NA TRBV6-1 TRBD1 CASSRSGQGASDKNIQYF TGTGCCAGCAGCCGATCAGGACAGGGGGCTTCGGACAAAAACATTCAGTACTTC
17 TRBJ2-2 NA TRBV24-1 NA CATSDRGQGSNTGELFF TGTGCCACCAGTGACCGCGGGCAGGGATCGAACACCGGGGAGCTGTTTTTT
15 TRBJ2-5 many TRBV13 TRBD1 CASSSLTGQQETQYF TGTGCCAGCAGCTCCCTAACGGGACAGCAAGAGACCCAGTACTTC
15 TRBJ2-2 NA TRBV12-5 TRBD1 CASGPGQGTTGELFF TGTGCTAGTGGTCCGGGACAGGGGACCACCGGGGAGCTGTTTTTT
16 TRBJ1-1 many TRBV19 NA CASSLTGRPLNTEAFF TGTGCCAGTAGTTTGACCGGACGTCCGCTGAACACTGAAGCTTTCTTT
12 TRBJ1-2 many TRBV7-9 NA CASSPLMGVYTF TGTGCCAGCAGCCCCTTGATGGGTGTCTACACCTTC
14 TRBJ1-2 many TRBV30 NA CAWTGTVNGYGYTF TGTGCCTGGACCGGGACGGTTAATGGCTATGGCTACACCTTC
14 TRBJ2-5 medium-sized TRBV29-1 TRBD1 CSVPDRGRQETQYF TGCAGCGTTCCCGACAGGGGGCGACAGGAGACCCAGTACTTC
13 TRBJ2-7 many TRBV20-1 NA CSHRGALGYEQYF TGCAGCCACCGGGGGGCCTTGGGCTACGAGCAGTACTTC
13 TRBJ1-1 NA TRBV19 NA CASRTRQRHEAFF TGTGCCAGTAGGACCCGACAGAGGCATGAAGCTTTCTTT
17 TRBJ1-5 many TRBV19 TRBD1 CASTKGFGQGARQPQHF TGTGCCAGTACCAAAGGCTTCGGACAGGGGGCTCGGCAGCCCCAGCATTTT
13 TRBJ2-2 many TRBV6-2/TRBV6-3 NA CASILRPTGELFF TGTGCCAGCATCCTTCGGCCGACCGGGGAGCTGTTTTTT
14 TRBJ1-1 few TRBV28 NA CASRHQGTNTEAFF TGTGCCAGCAGGCATCAAGGGACGAACACTGAAGCTTTCTTT
13 TRBJ2-5 NA TRBV20-1 NA CSATRAWGETQYF TGCAGTGCGACGAGGGCCTGGGGAGAGACCCAGTACTTC
17 TRBJ2-5 many TRBV11-2 TRBD2 CASSFLGTSGSKETQYF TGTGCCAGCAGCTTCCTCGGGACTAGCGGGAGTAAAGAGACCCAGTACTTC
15 TRBJ2-7 many TRBV11-2 TRBD2 CASSLPGLAFYEQYF TGTGCCAGCAGCTTACCGGGACTAGCGTTCTACGAGCAGTACTTC
15 TRBJ2-7 many TRBV12-3/TRBV12-4 TRBD2 CASSLVPSGTPEQYF TGTGCCAGCAGTTTAGTCCCTAGCGGGACCCCTGAGCAGTACTTC
15 TRBJ2-7 many TRBV27 TRBD1 CASSRQGMSSYEQYF TGTGCCAGCAGTCGACAGGGAATGTCCTCCTACGAGCAGTACTTC
15 TRBJ2-7 NA TRBV7-9 NA CASSLDPQSSYEQYF TGTGCCAGCAGCTTGGACCCGCAAAGCTCCTACGAGCAGTACTTC
12 TRBJ2-7 many TRBV11-2 NA CASRSGGDEQYF TGTGCCAGCAGATCAGGGGGGGACGAGCAGTACTTC
13 TRBJ2-7 NA TRBV12-3/TRBV12-4 NA CASSFGSTYEQYF TGTGCCAGCAGTTTCGGCAGTACCTACGAGCAGTACTTC
12 TRBJ2-4 NA TRBV15 NA CATSPNGDIQYF TGTGCCACCAGCCCTAACGGGGACATTCAGTACTTC
16 TRBJ2-2 many TRBV5-1 NA CASSLLAVTNTGELFF TGCGCCAGCAGCTTATTAGCGGTAACGAACACCGGGGAGCTGTTTTTT
15 TRBJ2-5 NA TRBV27 TRBD2 CASTRTSGSRETQYF TGTGCCAGCACCCGGACTAGCGGGAGTCGAGAGACCCAGTACTTC
16 TRBJ2-5 many TRBV27 TRBD2 CASSFLGAGAKETQYF TGTGCCAGCAGTTTTCTGGGAGCGGGAGCGAAAGAGACCCAGTACTTC